Listed below are T cell receptor beta chains from one sample, sequenced in a study of CD8+CD57+ T cells in acquired aplastic anemia. Each CDR3 protein is one row after TCRdb ran MiXCR on the reads. The data hold around 170,000 distinct CDR3 sequences, with about 45% observed a single time. Sequencing used sorted CD4+, CD8+, or CD8+CD57+ T cells (not recorded which) from PBMCs. The receptors originated from a human donor with aplastic anemia. The CDR3 runs from the conserved cysteine through the conserved F or W. The order of the fields is V gene, J gene, D gene, CDR3 protein. D genes are given only for firm matches.

TRBV24-1	TRBJ2-2	-	CATKYRGAGELFF
TRBV5-6	TRBJ1-2	TRBD1	CASSPGTGGGYTF
TRBV5-1	TRBJ2-5	-	CASSLIIQETQYF
TRBV7-6	TRBJ2-5	-	CAGSPQAKETQYF
TRBV19	TRBJ1-2	-	CASSDTGLRNYGYTF
TRBV25-1	TRBJ1-4	-	CASSEGLLPGKLFF
TRBV10-2	TRBJ1-6	TRBD1	CASSAGQGESPFHF
TRBV20-1	TRBJ1-4	-	CSASATNEKLFF
TRBV7-9	TRBJ1-1	-	CASSLAQATEAFF
TRBV6-1	TRBJ2-3	TRBD2	CASRSGLAGSDTQYF
TRBV19	TRBJ2-1	TRBD2	CASSIRTSGSITEQFF
TRBV7-9	TRBJ2-7	-	CASRGSYEQYF
TRBV12-3/TRBV12-4	TRBJ2-7	TRBD1	CASSKTGLSYEQYF
TRBV19	TRBJ1-2	-	CASSIALGSFDGYTF
TRBV5-6	TRBJ1-1	-	CASSLQERNTEVFF
TRBV10-2	TRBJ1-2	-	CASSETVNYGYTF
TRBV3-1	TRBJ1-3	-	CASSPPSFGSGNTIYF
TRBV19	TRBJ1-3	-	CAGLSGNTIYF
TRBV27	TRBJ2-6	TRBD1	CASSLYRGGSGANVLTF
TRBV25-1	TRBJ2-5	TRBD2	CASSPGTSGRQETQYF
TRBV4-2	TRBJ2-1	-	CASSQDLVLSPYNEQFF
TRBV29-1	TRBJ1-3	-	CSVERGTTGNTIYF
TRBV20-1	TRBJ1-2	-	CSARVRGGYGYTF
TRBV7-2	TRBJ2-5	-	CASSPMLGFGETQYF
TRBV11-3	TRBJ1-3	-	CASSPVVDVSGNTIYF
TRBV6-1	TRBJ1-2	TRBD1	CASSTTGGKGYTF
TRBV11-1	TRBJ2-3	TRBD2	CASSLEASGRDTQYF